These T cell receptor beta chains were read from a single sample in a study of blood T cells in healthy people across ages. TCRdb reanalysed the 5' RACE reads using MiXCR and keeps one entry per CDR3 protein. The sample lists about 1.8 million distinct CDR3 sequences, around 48% occurring once. The specimen was blood. These receptors were collected from a woman in her thirties or forties in good health. Both conserved end residues are part of each CDR3. D genes are given only for firm matches. Only part of the rows carry a size: once, few, many, or a class if the clone is expanded.

j_call clone_size v_call d_call cdr3_aa cdr3_nt
TRBJ2-3 . TRBV4-3 TRBD1 CASSQAGQGSTSTDTQYF TGCGCCAGCAGCCAAGCCGGACAGGGATCCACTAGCACAGATACGCAGTATTTT
TRBJ2-1 . TRBV18 . CASSPAVNEQFF TGTGCCAGCTCACCCGCTGTCAATGAGCAGTTCTTC
TRBJ2-1 once TRBV20-1 TRBD1 CSATRDRGNEQFF TGCAGTGCTACCCGGGACAGGGGAAATGAGCAGTTCTTC
TRBJ2-7 . TRBV6-2/TRBV6-3 TRBD1 CASNKGTGGAYEQYF TGTGCCAGCAACAAGGGGACAGGGGGCGCCTACGAGCAGTACTTC
TRBJ2-7 few TRBV13 . CASSLLGGETAYEQYF TGTGCCAGCAGCCTCCTAGGCGGGGAGACGGCCTACGAGCAGTACTTC
TRBJ1-5 few TRBV28 . CASSAGLNQPQHF TGTGCCAGCAGTGCGGGACTCAATCAGCCCCAGCATTTT
TRBJ1-5 . TRBV2 . CASGLGGGQGNQPQHF TGTGCCAGCGGGTTGGGTGGGGGGCAGGGCAATCAGCCCCAGCATTTT
TRBJ1-6 . TRBV4-3 . CASSQDRPINSPLHF TGCGCCAGCAGCCAAGATCGGCCGATTAATTCACCCCTCCACTTT
TRBJ2-7 . TRBV20-1 TRBD2 CSARDPGTSGGHEQYF TGCAGTGCTAGAGATCCGGGGACTAGCGGGGGCCACGAGCAGTACTTC
TRBJ2-1 . TRBV5-1 TRBD1 CASSSRDRDRREQFF TGCGCCAGCAGCTCCCGGGACAGGGATCGTAGAGAGCAGTTCTTC
TRBJ1-2 few TRBV4-3 TRBD1 CASSLFGPGQGANNYGYTF TGCGCCAGCAGCCTCTTCGGACCGGGACAGGGGGCGAACAACTATGGCTACACCTTC
TRBJ1-6 . TRBV5-1 . CASSLEGSSSYNSPLHF TGCGCCAGCAGCTTGGAGGGGAGTAGCTCCTATAATTCACCCCTCCACTTT
TRBJ2-7 . TRBV18 TRBD1 CASSTGQGFNEQYF TGTGCCAGTTCGACGGGACAGGGTTTCAACGAGCAGTACTTC
TRBJ2-5 few TRBV20-1 TRBD1 CSASFGTGGAETQYF TGCAGTGCTAGCTTTGGGACAGGGGGCGCGGAGACCCAGTACTTC
TRBJ1-1 . TRBV5-5 . CASSLRQVNTEAFF TGTGCCAGCAGCTTGAGACAGGTGAACACTGAAGCTTTCTTT
TRBJ2-3 . TRBV6-6 . CASSPRTYTDAQYF TGTGCCAGCAGTCCTAGGACTTACACAGATGCGCAGTATTTT
TRBJ2-7 . TRBV24-1 TRBD1 CATSDRDRRKGSYEQYF TGTGCCACCAGTGACCGGGACAGGAGAAAGGGCTCCTACGAGCAGTACTTC
TRBJ2-1 . TRBV6-6 TRBD2 CASTSEGLAGNEQFF TGTGCCAGCACGTCTGAAGGACTAGCGGGCAATGAGCAGTTCTTC
TRBJ2-5 . TRBV9 TRBD1 CASSGSGGEETQYF TGTGCCAGCAGCGGGTCAGGGGGAGAAGAGACCCAGTACTTC
TRBJ2-1 . TRBV6-2/TRBV6-3 . CASSPRVASPSYNEQFF TGTGCCAGCAGTCCTCGGGTAGCATCCCCCTCCTACAATGAGCAGTTCTTC
TRBJ1-2 few TRBV10-3 . CAIRGVGEYGYTF TGTGCCATCAGAGGGGTGGGGGAGTATGGCTACACCTTC
TRBJ2-7 few TRBV20-1 . CSATNRDTYEQYF TGCAGTGCGACCAACCGGGACACCTACGAGCAGTACTTC
TRBJ2-5 . TRBV6-6 TRBD1 CASSYPDREQETQYF TGTGCCAGCAGTTACCCGGACAGGGAACAAGAGACCCAGTACTTC
TRBJ2-7 . TRBV5-5 TRBD2 CASSLASAWSSGFPSSYEQYF TGTGCCAGCAGCTTGGCCTCTGCGTGGTCTAGCGGGTTTCCGAGCTCCTACGAGCAGTACTTC
TRBJ2-5 . TRBV24-1 TRBD1 CATSPTGGKETQYF TGTGCCACCAGTCCGACAGGGGGGAAAGAGACCCAGTACTTC
TRBJ1-1 . TRBV29-1 . CSVEALATANSYGEAFF TGCAGCGTTGAAGCCCTAGCGACAGCCAATTCCTACGGTGAAGCTTTCTTT
TRBJ2-6 few TRBV7-9 . CASSLAEGVGVLTF TGTGCCAGCAGCTTAGCGGAGGGGGTCGGCGTCCTGACTTTC
TRBJ1-4 few TRBV4-1 . CASSQVYSTTNEKLFF TGCGCCAGCAGCCAAGTTTACTCTACAACTAATGAAAAACTGTTTTTT
TRBJ2-5 . TRBV5-6 . CASSLMTASQETQYF TGTGCCAGCAGCTTGATGACAGCCAGTCAAGAGACCCAGTACTTC
TRBJ2-4 . TRBV7-2 TRBD2 CACEKRGANIQYF TGTGCCTGCGAAAAGCGGGGGGCAAACATTCAGTACTTC
TRBJ1-1 . TRBV4-1 . CASSQVPANTEAFF TGCGCCAGCAGCCAAGTTCCGGCGAACACTGAAGCTTTCTTT
TRBJ2-7 . TRBV11-2 . CASSLIRGVSYEQYF TGTGCCAGCAGCTTAATCCGCGGGGTCTCCTACGAGCAGTACTTC
TRBJ2-5 few TRBV27 . CASSLGSVAQETQYF TGTGCCAGCAGTTTAGGTAGCGTAGCACAAGAGACCCAGTACTTC
TRBJ2-1 . TRBV27 TRBD2 CASSRLAGAENEQFF TGTGCCAGCAGCCGACTAGCGGGGGCAGAAAATGAGCAGTTCTTC
TRBJ2-5 . TRBV20-1 TRBD2 CSARAGLAGKETQYF TGCAGTGCTAGGGCGGGACTAGCGGGGAAAGAGACCCAGTACTTC
TRBJ2-3 . TRBV20-1 . CSATPNRDTQYF TGCAGTGCAACCCCGAACAGGGATACGCAGTATTTT
TRBJ1-2 few TRBV6-2/TRBV6-3 . CASTYEPSDYTF TGTGCCAGCACCTACGAGCCGAGTGACTACACCTTC
TRBJ2-7 few TRBV9 TRBD2 CASSATSGGPYEQYF TGTGCCAGCAGCGCGACTAGCGGGGGACCTTACGAGCAGTACTTC